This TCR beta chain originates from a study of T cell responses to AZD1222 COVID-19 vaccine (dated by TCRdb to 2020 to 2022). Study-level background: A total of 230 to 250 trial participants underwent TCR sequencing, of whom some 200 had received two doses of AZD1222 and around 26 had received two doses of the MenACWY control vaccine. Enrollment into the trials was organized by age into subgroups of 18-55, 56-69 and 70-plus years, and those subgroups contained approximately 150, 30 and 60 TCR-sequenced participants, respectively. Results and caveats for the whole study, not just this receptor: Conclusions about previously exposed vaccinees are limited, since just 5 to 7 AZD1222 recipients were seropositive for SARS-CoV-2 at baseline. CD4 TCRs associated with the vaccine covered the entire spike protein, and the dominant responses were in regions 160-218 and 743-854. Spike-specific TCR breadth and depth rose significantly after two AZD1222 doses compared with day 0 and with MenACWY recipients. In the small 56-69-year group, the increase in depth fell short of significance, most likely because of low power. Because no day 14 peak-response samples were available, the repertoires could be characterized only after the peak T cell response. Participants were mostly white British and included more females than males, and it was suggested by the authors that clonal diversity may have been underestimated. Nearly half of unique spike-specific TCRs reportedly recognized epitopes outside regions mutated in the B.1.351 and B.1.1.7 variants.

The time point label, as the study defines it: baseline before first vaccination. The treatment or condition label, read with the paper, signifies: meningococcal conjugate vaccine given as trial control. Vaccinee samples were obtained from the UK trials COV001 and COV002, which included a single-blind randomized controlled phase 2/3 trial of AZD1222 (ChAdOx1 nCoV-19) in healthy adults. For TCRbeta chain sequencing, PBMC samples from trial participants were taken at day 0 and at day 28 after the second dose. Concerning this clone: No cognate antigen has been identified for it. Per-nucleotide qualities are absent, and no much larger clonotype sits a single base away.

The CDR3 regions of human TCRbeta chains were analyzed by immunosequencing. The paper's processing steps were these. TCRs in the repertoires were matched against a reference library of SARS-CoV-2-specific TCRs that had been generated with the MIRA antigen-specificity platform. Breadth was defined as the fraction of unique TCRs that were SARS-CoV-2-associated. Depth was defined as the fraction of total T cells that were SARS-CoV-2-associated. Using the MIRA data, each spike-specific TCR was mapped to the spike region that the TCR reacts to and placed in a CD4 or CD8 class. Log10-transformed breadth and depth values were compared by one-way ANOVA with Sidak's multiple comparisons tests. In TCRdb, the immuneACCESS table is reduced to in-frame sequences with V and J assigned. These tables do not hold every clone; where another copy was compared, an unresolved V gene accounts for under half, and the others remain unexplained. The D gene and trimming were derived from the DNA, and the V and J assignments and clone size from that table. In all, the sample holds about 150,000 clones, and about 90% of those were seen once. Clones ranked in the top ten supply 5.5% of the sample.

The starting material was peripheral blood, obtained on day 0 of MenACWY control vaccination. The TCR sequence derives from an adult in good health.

Read as DNA, the sequence is TGTGCCAGCAGTGCGGGTGGCTATGGCTACACCTTC. Its protein is CASSAGGYGYTF. The V and J segments used are TRBV6-4 and TRBJ1-2; no D segment can be confidently identified. From its cysteine to its phenylalanine, the CDR3 spans 12 amino acids. Left in the record is the CDR3 DNA by itself, 36 bases read in frame from the first base. CDR1 MRHNA and CDR2 SNTAGT were looked up in the germline V gene. V lost 4 bases and J lost 4 bases; the stretch between them is 7 bases long.